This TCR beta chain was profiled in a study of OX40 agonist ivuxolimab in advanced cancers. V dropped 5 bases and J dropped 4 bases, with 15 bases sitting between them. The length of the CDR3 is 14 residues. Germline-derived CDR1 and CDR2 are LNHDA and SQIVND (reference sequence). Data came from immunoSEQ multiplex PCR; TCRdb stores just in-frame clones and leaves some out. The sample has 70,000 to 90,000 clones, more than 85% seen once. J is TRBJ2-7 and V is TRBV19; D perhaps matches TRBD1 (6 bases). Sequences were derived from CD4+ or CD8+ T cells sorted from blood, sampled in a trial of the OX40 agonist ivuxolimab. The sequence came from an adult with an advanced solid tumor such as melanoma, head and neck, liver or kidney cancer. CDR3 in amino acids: CASSLTTGIYEQYF. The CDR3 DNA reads TGTGCCAGTAGTCTCACCACAGGGATATACGAGCAGTACTTC.